The T cell receptor (beta chain) described here comes from a study of vaccination and CD4 T cells after COVID-19. Study-wide context: Two of the convalescents were Hispanic, and convalescents were six males and four females. Cultures designated as controls were supplied with a CEFX pool, an HIV-1 Nef pool, or no peptide.

Oncomine TCR Beta short-read sequencing was applied to DNA from cultured CD4+ T cells. TCRdb re-called the PCR reads with MiXCR, one entry per CDR3 protein. The sample gives about 25,000 distinct CDR3 sequences, over 25% of which show up once; about 7.1% is in the top ten. Regarding time point: late sampling 161 to 241 days after vaccination in a few convalescent patients. Stated treatment: roughly nine-day PBMC culture with coronavirus spike peptide pools or control peptides (ViraFEST assay). Expanded clonotypes were found by TCR sequencing after peptide-pool stimulation (ViraFEST). It was with 9 to 10 IU/ml IL-2 and roughly 9.1 ug/ml peptide pools that about 2 million PBMCs per well were cultured. A remark on this clonotype: The antigen remains unidentified.

The sequencing used CD4+ T cells from blood, cultured in vitro, collected about 7 months after SARS-CoV-2 vaccination. This TCR derives from a human donor who had recovered from COVID-19.

For the CDR3, the DNA is TGCAGCGTTGAAGATTTACGCTATGGCTACACCTTC. It yields the protein CSVEDLRYGYTF. J is TRBJ1-2 and V is TRBV29-1; no clear D. The CDR3 runs 12 residues. CDR1 is SQVTM, CDR2 ANQGSEA, per germline. Trimming took off 0 bases at V and 4 bases at J, with 6 bases between the two ends.